This record looks at one TCR beta chain sequence and its context. Other DNA sequences within the sample encode an identical CDR3. The data derive from a study of Ad26.COV2.S vaccination and SARS-CoV-2 variants. Sequenced by immunoSEQ multiplex PCR; TCRdb stores in-frame clones only, minus some. The data contain 440,000 or so clones, 70% to 90% of them singletons. Indicated treatment: around 19 received Ad26.COV2.S at low or high dose, single or two shots; about five received placebo; per-sample allocation not given. It was on day 63 after the first vaccine or placebo injection that samples were taken. The material was peripheral blood, obtained in a trial of Ad26.COV2.S vaccine versus placebo. The TCR sequence derives from a person between 18 and 60 years old who received the Ad26.COV2.S COVID-19 vaccine or a placebo.

CDR3 in amino acids: CASSFGGGTDTQYF. The CDR3 DNA follows: TGTGCCAGCAGCTTCGGGGGGGGCACAGATACGCAGTATTTT. The chain joins TRBV7-9 to TRBJ2-3; 8 nucleotides agree with TRBD2. The germline gives CDR1 SEHNR, CDR2 FQNEAQ (reference sequence). The CDR3 is made up of 14 amino acids. The ends lost 3 bases at V and 1 base at J; junction bases unmatched: 0.